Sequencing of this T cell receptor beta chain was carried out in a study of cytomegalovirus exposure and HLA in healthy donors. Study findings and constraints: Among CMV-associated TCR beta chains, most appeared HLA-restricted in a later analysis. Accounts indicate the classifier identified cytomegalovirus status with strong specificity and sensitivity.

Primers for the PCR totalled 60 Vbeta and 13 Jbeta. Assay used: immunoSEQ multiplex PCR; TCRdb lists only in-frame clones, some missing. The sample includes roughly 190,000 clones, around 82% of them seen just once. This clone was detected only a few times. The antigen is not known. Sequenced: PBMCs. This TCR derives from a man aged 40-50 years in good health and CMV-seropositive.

The CDR3 loop reads CASSVKYEQYF. In DNA, the CDR3 is TGTGCCAGCAGTGTAAAATACGAGCAGTACTTC. The chain recombines TRBV2 with TRBJ2-7, with D unresolved. The CDR3 totals 11 residues. The V and J ends lost 4 bases and 4 bases respectively, with 5 bases between them. The germline gives CDR1 SNHLY, CDR2 FYNNEI.